Only a few counts were recorded for the clone carrying this T cell receptor beta chain. Antigen unknown. There are 13 residues in the CDR3. Between the trimmed V and J ends, which lost 3 bases and 7 bases, there was a span of 9 bases. This entry is derived from a study of blood T cells in healthy people across ages. Together with a sample-barcoded 5' primer, a J-beta primer mix was included in a second PCR lasting about 7 to 11 cycles. With 12 random nucleotides, a template-switch adaptor tagged each individual cDNA molecule. TCRdb fed the 5' RACE reads into MiXCR, producing one record per CDR3 protein. Of about 1.7 million distinct CDR3 sequences in the sample, 28% were seen once. Study results and caveats: Percentage of naive T cells showed a strong correlation with TCR beta diversity. Greater diversity and more naive CD4+ cells were seen in long-lived donors than in aged donors.

The source of this sequence is a woman in her 30s in good health. V gene TRBV12-3 or TRBV12-4 combines with J gene TRBJ2-2; D ambiguous. Sequenced sample: blood. The CDR3 sequence is CASSFRAVGELFF. The CDR3 DNA follows: TGTGCCAGCAGTTTTCGGGCGGTCGGGGAGCTGTTTTTT.